This T cell receptor beta chain originates from a study of T cells in Graves' hyperthyroidism and ophthalmopathy. The CDR3 loop spans 14 amino acids. Germline V gene sequence: CDR1 LNHDA, CDR2 SQIVND (reference sequence). Trimming cost V 3 bases and J 5 bases; bases outside gene matches: 4. This clonotype was observed a few times. It was uncontrolled infection, other autoimmune disease, pregnancy or lactation that excluded patients. PBMCs were obtained from roughly 10 ml fresh peripheral blood. Using RNA transcripts as the source, TCR beta CDR3 regions were amplified. TCR CDR3 underwent first-round RT-PCR with the HTBI primer set. TCRdb independently ran MiXCR on the multiplex PCR reads; one entry per CDR3 protein. The sample has about 640,000 distinct CDR3 sequences; around 21% are singletons.

This chain links TRBV19 with TRBJ1-5; 7 positions match TRBD1. This TCR was recovered from a man aged 30-40 years with Graves' ophthalmopathy. What was sequenced was blood. This chain's CDR3 is CASSIWQGDQPQHF. DNA for the CDR3: TGTGCCAGTAGTATTTGGCAGGGGGATCAGCCCCAGCATTTT.